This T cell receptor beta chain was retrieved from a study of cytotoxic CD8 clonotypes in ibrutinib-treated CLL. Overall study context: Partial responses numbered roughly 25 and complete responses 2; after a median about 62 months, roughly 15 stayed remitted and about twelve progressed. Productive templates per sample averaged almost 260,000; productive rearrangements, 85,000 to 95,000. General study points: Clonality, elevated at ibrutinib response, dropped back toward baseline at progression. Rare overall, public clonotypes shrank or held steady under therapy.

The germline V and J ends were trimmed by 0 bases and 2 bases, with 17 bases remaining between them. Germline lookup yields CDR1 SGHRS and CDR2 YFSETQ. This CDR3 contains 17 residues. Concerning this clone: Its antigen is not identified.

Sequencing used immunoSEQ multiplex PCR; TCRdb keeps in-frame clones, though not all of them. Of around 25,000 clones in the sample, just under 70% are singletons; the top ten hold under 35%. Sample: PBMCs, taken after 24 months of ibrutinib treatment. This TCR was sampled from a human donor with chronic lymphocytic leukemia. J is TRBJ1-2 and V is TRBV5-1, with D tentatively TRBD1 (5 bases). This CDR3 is CASSLAGANFVNYGYTF. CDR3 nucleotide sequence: TGCGCCAGCAGCTTGGCTGGGGCCAACTTTGTAAACTATGGCTACACCTTC.